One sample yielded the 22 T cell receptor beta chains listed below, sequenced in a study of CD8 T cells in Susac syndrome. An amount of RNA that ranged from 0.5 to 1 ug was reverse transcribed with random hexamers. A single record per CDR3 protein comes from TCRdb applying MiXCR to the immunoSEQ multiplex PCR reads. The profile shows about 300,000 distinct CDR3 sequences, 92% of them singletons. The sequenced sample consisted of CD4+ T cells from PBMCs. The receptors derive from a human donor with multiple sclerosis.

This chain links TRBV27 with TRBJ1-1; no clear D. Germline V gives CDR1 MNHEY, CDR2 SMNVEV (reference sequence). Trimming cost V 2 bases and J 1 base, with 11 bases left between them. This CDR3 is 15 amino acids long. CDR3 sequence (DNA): TGTGCCAGCAGTTTAGTATGGCCGGCGAACACTGAAGCTTTCTTT. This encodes CASSLVWPANTEAFF.

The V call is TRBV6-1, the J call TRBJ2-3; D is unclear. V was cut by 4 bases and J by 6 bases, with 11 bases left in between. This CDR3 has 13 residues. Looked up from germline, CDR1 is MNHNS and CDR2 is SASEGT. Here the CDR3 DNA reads TGTGCCAGCAGTGGCCGAGTAGGGGATACGCAGTATTTT. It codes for CASSGRVGDTQYF.

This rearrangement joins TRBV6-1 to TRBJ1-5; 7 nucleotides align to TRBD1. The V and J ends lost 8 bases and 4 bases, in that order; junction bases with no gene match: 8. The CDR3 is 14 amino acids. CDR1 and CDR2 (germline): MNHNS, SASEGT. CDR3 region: CASLANRGNQPQHF. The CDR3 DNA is TGTGCCAGCTTGGCCAACAGGGGAAATCAGCCCCAGCATTTT.

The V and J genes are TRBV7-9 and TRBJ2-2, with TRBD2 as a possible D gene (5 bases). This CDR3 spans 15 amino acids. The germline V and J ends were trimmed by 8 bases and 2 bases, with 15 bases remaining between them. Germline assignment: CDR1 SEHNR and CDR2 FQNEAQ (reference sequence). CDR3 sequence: CASLGVARNTGELFF. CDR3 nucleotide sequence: TGTGCCAGCTTGGGAGTAGCCCGAAACACCGGGGAGCTGTTTTTT.

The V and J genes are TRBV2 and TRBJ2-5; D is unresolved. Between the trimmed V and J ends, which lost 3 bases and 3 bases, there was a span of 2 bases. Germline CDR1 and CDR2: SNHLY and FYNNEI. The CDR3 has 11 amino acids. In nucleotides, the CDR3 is TGTGCCAGCAGTGAGGAAGAGACCCAGTACTTC. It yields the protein CASSEEETQYF.

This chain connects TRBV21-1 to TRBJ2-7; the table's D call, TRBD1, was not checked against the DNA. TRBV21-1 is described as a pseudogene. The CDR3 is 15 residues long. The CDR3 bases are TGTGCCAGCAGCCACCCGGGACAGTCGGTCTACGAGCAGTACTTC. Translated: CASSHPGQSVYEQYF.

The CDR3: CSVKRGDYGYTF. In DNA, the CDR3 is TGCAGTGTGAAGAGGGGGGACTATGGCTACACCTTC. This rearrangement joins TRBV20-1 to TRBJ1-2; the D gene is possibly TRBD1 (6 bases). This CDR3 is built from 12 residues. Germline V gene sequence: CDR1 DFQATT, CDR2 SNEGSKA (reference sequence). The V end lost 7 bases, the J end lost 3 bases, and 12 bases lay between the germline ends.

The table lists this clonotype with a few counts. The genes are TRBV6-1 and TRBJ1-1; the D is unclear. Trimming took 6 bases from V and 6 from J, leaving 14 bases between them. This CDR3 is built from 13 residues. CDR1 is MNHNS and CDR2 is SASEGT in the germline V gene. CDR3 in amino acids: CASSGRPEAEAFF. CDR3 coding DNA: TGTGCCAGCAGCGGGCGTCCAGAGGCTGAAGCTTTCTTT.

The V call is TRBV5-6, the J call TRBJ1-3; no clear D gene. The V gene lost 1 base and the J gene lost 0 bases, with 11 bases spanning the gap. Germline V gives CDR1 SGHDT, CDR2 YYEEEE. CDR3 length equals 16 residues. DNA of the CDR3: TGTGCCAGCAGCTTGCAGACAAGATTCTCTGGAAACACCATATATTTT. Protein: CASSLQTRFSGNTIYF.

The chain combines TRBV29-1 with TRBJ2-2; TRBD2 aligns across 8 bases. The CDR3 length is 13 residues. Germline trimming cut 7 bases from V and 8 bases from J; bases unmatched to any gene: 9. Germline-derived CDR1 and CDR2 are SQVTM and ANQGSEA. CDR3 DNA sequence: TGCAGCGCCGGGAGGGCCATCCCTGGGGAGCTGTTTTTT. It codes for CSAGRAIPGELFF.

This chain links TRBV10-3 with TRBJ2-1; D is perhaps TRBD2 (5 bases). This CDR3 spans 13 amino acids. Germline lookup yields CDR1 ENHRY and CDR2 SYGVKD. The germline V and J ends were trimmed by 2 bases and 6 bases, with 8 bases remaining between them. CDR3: CAISELAGNEQFF. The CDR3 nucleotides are TGTGCCATCAGTGAGCTAGCAGGCAATGAGCAGTTCTTC.

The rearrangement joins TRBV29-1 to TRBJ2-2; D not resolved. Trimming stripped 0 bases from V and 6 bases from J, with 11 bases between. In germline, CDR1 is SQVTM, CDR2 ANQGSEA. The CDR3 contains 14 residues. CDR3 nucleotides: TGCAGCGTTGAAGAGGCAAGGGCCTCCGGGGAGCTGTTTTTT. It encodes CSVEEARASGELFF.

In DNA, the CDR3 is TGTGCCAGTAGTATGCAGTACTCTAGCACAGATACGCAGTATTTT. Translating it yields CASSMQYSSTDTQYF. The rearrangement uses TRBV19 and TRBJ2-3; D is ambiguous. V lost 3 bases to trimming and J lost 0 bases, with 10 bases between them. The germline gives CDR1 LNHDA, CDR2 SQIVND (reference sequence). CDR3 length equals 15 residues. Supplemented by reference TRBV19 and TRBJ2-3, the full variable domain reads DGGITQSPKYLFRKEGQNVTLSCEQNLNHDAMYWYRQDPGQGLRLIYYSQIVNDFQKGDIAEGYSVSREKKESFPLTVTSAQKNPTAFYLCASSMQYSSTDTQYFGPGTRLTVL.

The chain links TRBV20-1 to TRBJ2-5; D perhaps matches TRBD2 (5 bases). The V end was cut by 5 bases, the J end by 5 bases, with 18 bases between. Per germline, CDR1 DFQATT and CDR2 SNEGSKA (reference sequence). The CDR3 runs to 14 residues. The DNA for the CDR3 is TGCAGTGCTTCAAGGACTCGTGGGTGGGAGACCCAGTACTTC. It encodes CSASRTRGWETQYF.

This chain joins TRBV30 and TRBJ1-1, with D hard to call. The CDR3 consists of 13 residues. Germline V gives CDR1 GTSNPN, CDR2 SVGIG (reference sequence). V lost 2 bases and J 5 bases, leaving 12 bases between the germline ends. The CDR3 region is CAWSPWTGTEAFF. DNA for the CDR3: TGTGCCTGGAGTCCCTGGACGGGTACTGAAGCTTTCTTT.

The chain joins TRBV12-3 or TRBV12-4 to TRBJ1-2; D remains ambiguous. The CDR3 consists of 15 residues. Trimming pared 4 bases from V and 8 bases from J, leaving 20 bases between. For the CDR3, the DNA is TGTGCCAGCAGTTCCCCCCAAGGGTACATGGGAGGCTACACCTTC. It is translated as CASSSPQGYMGGYTF.

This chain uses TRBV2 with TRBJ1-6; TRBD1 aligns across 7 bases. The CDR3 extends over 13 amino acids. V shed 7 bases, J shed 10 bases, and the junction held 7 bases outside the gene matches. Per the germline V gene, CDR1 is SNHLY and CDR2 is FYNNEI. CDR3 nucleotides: TGTGCCAGCACCACAGGGGAGTACTCACCCCTCCACTTT. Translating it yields CASTTGEYSPLHF.

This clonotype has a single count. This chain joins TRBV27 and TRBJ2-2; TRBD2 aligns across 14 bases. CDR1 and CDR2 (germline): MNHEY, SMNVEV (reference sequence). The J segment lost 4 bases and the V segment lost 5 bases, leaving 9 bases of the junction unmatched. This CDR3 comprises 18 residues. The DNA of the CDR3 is TGTGCCAGCAGTAAACGACTAGCGGGGGGGCTGCGCACCGGGGAGCTGTTTTTT. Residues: CASSKRLAGGLRTGELFF.

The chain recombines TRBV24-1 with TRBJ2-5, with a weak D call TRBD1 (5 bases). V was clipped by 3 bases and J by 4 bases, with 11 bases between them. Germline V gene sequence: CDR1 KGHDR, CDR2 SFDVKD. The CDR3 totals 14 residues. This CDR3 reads CATSDTGRGETQYF. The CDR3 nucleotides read TGTGCCACCAGTGATACCGGAAGGGGAGAGACCCAGTACTTC.

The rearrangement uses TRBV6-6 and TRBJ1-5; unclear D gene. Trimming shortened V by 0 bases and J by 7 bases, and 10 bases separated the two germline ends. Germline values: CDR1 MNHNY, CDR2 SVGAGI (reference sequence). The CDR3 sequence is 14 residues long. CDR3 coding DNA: TGTGCCAGCAGTTACTCCCAGTCTGGGCAGCCCCAGCATTTT. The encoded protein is CASSYSQSGQPQHF.

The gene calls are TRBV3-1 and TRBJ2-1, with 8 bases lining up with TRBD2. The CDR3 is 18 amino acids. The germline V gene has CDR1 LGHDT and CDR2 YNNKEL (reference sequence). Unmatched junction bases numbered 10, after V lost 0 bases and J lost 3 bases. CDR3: CASSQDGLAGGGYNEQFF. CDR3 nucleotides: TGTGCCAGCAGCCAAGATGGTCTAGCGGGTGGTGGCTACAATGAGCAGTTCTTC.

CDR3 in amino acids: CASSPGRTNTDTQYF. CDR3 DNA: TGTGCCAGCAGCCCCGGACGGACAAACACAGATACGCAGTATTTT. The genes are TRBV5-4 and TRBJ2-3, with D perhaps matching TRBD1 (5 bases). This CDR3 spans 15 amino acids. The ends were cut back, 4 bases at V and 2 bases at J, with 14 bases in the middle. Germline V lookup: CDR1 SGHNT, CDR2 YYREEE (reference sequence). The full variable domain, in which reference TRBV5-4 and TRBJ2-3 provide the parts outside the CDR3, is ETGVTQSPTHLIKTRGQQVTLRCSSQSGHNTVSWYQQALGQGPQFIFQYYREEENGRGNFPPRFSGLQFPNYSSELNVNALELDDSALYLCASSPGRTNTDTQYFGPGTRLTVL.